This T cell receptor (beta chain) was retrieved from a study of CD8 T cells in ankylosing spondylitis. The CDR3 loop spans 16 amino acids. V gave up 5 bases and J gave up 0 bases, with 17 bases separating them. Generation of TCR beta libraries employed quantitative 5'-RACE incorporating molecular barcodes. TCRdb fed the 5' RACE reads into MiXCR, producing one record per CDR3 protein. The sample includes around 340,000 distinct CDR3 sequences, 20% seen only once; the top ten take 13%. The rearrangement uses TRBV12-3 or TRBV12-4 and TRBJ2-7, with D perhaps matching TRBD1 (6 bases). Sequencing used blood, either unsorted or a sorted T cell fraction (not recorded which). The clonotype was recovered from a male donor with ankylosing spondylitis or in good health (not recorded which). CDR3 sequence (DNA): TGTGCCAGCAGTCCCGGAGTAAGGGGGAGCTCCTACGAGCAGTACTTC. Translation gives CASSPGVRGSSYEQYF.